This T cell receptor beta chain was documented in a study of blood T cell repertoires in COVID-19. Turning to the study itself: Nucleic acid was either cDNA or gDNA, and it came from T cells, B-cell-depleted T cells, or PBMCs.

A few counts support this clone. The CDR3 is 14 residues long. Looked up from germline, CDR1 is MNHEY and CDR2 is SVGAGI. Trimming cost V 4 bases and J 1 base, with 10 bases left between them. Original methodology: Amplification of reference gene primers was used by the study to estimate nucleated cell counts. TCRdb keeps only in-frame clones here, not all; method: immunoSEQ multiplex PCR. V and J calls plus clone size are reproduced from that table; the DNA served to infer D and trimming. The sample holds approximately 180,000 clones; 60% to 80% are singletons and the top ten take 15% to 20%. Sequencing was performed on PBMCs or T cells enriched from blood (not recorded which). This clonotype originated in a woman between 45 and 65 years old who had recovered from COVID-19. The rearrangement links TRBV6-5 to TRBJ1-1; D remains ambiguous. The CDR3 loop is CASSSPRENTEAFF. For the CDR3, the DNA is TGTGCCAGCAGTTCCCCTCGAGAGAACACTGAAGCTTTCTTT.